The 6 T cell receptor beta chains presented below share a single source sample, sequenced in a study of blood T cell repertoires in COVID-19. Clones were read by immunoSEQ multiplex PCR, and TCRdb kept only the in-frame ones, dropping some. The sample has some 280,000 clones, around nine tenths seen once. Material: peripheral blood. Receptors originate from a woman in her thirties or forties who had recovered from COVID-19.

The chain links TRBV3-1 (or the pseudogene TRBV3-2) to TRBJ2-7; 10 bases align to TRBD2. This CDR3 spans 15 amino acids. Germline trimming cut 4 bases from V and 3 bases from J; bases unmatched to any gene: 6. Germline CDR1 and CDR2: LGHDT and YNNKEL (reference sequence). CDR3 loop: CASSLRTSGSYEQYF. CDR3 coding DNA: TGTGCCAGCAGCCTTCGGACTAGCGGAAGCTACGAGCAGTACTTC.

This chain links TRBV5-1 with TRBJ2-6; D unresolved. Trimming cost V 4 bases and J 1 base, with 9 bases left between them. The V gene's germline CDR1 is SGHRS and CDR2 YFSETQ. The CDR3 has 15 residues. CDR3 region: CASSLGTSGANVLTF. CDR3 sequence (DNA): TGCGCCAGCAGCCTGGGCACTTCTGGGGCCAACGTCCTGACTTTC.

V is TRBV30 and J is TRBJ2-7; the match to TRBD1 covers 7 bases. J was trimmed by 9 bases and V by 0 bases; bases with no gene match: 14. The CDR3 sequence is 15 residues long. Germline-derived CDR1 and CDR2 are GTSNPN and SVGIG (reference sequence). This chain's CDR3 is CAWSVQGPLRSTQYF. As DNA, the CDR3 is TGTGCCTGGAGTGTACAGGGGCCACTTCGGAGCACGCAGTACTTC.

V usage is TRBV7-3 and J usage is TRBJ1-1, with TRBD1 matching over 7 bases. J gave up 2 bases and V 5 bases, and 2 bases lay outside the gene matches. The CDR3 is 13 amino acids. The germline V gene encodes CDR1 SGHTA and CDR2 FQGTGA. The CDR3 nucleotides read TGTGCCAGCAGCAGACAGGGCAACACTGAAGCTTTCTTT. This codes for CASSRQGNTEAFF.

The DNA for the CDR3 is TGTGCCAGTCTAGCGAACTATGGCTACACCTTC. Protein product: CASLANYGYTF. The chain is built from TRBV19 and TRBJ1-2; D is unclear. The V gene lost 8 bases and the J gene lost 2 bases, with 6 bases spanning the gap. CDR1 and CDR2 from the germline V gene are LNHDA and SQIVND (reference sequence). The CDR3 totals 11 residues.

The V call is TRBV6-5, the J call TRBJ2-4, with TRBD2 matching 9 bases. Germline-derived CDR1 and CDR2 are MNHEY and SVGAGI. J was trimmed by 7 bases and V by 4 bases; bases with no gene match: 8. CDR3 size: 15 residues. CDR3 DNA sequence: TGTGCCAGCAGTTTCGCTAGCGGGAATCGGAACATTCAGTACTTC. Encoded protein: CASSFASGNRNIQYF.